One and the same sample provided the 24 T cell receptor beta chains below, sequenced in a study of shared clonotypes between healthy human individuals (dated by TCRdb to the early 2020s). The library was built by means of the immunoSEQ multiplex PCR assay. Entries here come from immuneACCESS through TCRdb and include only in-frame sequences with V and J called. Some clones fail to appear in such tables; in the studies checked, an unresolved V gene covers under half of the shortfall, and the cause of the remainder is unknown. This sample gives approximately 2,000,000 clones in total; 92% of them show up just once. The top ten hold 0.37% of the sample. The sample consisted of naive CD4+ T cells from PBMCs. In light of the paper, this sample's cell subset or site label describes: CD45RA+ positively selected. The origin of the receptors is a man younger than 35 in good health. Some clones in this sample may be carry-over from other donors' samples.

The rearrangement joins TRBV6-1 to TRBJ1-5; 7 bases match TRBD1. Germline trimming cut 1 base from V and 5 bases from J; bases unmatched to any gene: 5. The V gene's germline CDR1 is MNHNS and CDR2 SASEGT. This CDR3 spans 15 amino acids. The CDR3 DNA follows: TGTGCCAGCAGTGAAGGCGGGACAGTCTATCAGCCCCAGCATTTT. Translation: CASSEGGTVYQPQHF.

The chain carries TRBV28 and TRBJ2-7; D perhaps matches TRBD2 (6 bases). The germline V and J ends were trimmed by 6 bases and 6 bases, with 18 bases remaining between them. Germline CDR1 is MDHEN and CDR2 is SYDVKM. The CDR3 contains 14 residues. The chain's CDR3 is CASSGLKGTGEQYF. CDR3 nucleotides: TGTGCCAGCAGCGGACTAAAGGGAACCGGCGAGCAGTACTTC.

Concerning this clone: This CDR3 is also generated by other DNA sequences in the sample. The chain couples TRBV28 to TRBJ1-5; 10 bases map to TRBD1. This CDR3 is 14 amino acids long. The J segment lost 6 bases and the V segment lost 2 bases, leaving 1 base of the junction unmatched. Germline V gene lookup returns CDR1 MDHEN and CDR2 SYDVKM. The DNA for the CDR3 is TGTGCCAGCAGTTTAGGGACAGGGGCTCAGCCCCAGCATTTT. It is translated as CASSLGTGAQPQHF.

This chain connects TRBV6-1 to TRBJ1-1; no definite D call. The CDR3 consists of 14 residues. With 1 base removed from V and 1 base from J, the gap between germline ends came to 7 bases. Germline CDR1 is MNHNS and CDR2 is SASEGT. The CDR3 region has the DNA TGTGCCAGCAGTGAAGGATCCTGGAACACTGAAGCTTTCTTT. Its translation is CASSEGSWNTEAFF.

The V gene is TRBV5-1, the J gene TRBJ2-7; 8 bases agree with TRBD2. Germline values: CDR1 SGHRS, CDR2 YFSETQ. The CDR3 is 15 residues long. V was pared by 2 bases and J by 0 bases, with 4 bases of the junction left unmatched. CDR3 sequence (DNA): TGCGCCAGCAGCTTAACCACTAGCGGCTCCTACGAGCAGTACTTC. This translates into CASSLTTSGSYEQYF.

This sequence joins TRBV9 and TRBJ2-4; D is perhaps TRBD1 (6 bases). CDR3 length equals 14 residues. V gave up 5 bases and J gave up 12 bases, with 21 bases separating them. Germline loops: CDR1 SGDLS, CDR2 YYNGEE. CDR3 amino acids: CASSGDVNRVTQYF. The CDR3 bases are TGTGCCAGCAGTGGAGACGTAAACAGGGTGACTCAGTACTTC.

The chain recombines TRBV19 with TRBJ1-2, with D tentatively TRBD1 (5 bases). This CDR3 has 13 amino acids. V shed 8 bases and J shed 8 bases, with 18 bases lying between them. Germline V lookup: CDR1 LNHDA, CDR2 SQIVND (reference sequence). The CDR3, as DNA: TGTGCCAGTTCTGATGTACGGGGCGGAGGCTACACCTTC. Residues: CASSDVRGGGYTF. The full variable domain, in which reference TRBV19 and TRBJ1-2 provide the parts outside the CDR3, is DGGITQSPKYLFRKEGQNVTLSCEQNLNHDAMYWYRQDPGQGLRLIYYSQIVNDFQKGDIAEGYSVSREKKESFPLTVTSAQKNPTAFYLCASSDVRGGGYTFGSGTRLTVV.

V is TRBV6-1 and J is TRBJ2-7; perhaps D is TRBD1 or TRBD2 (5 bases each). V was shortened by 6 bases and J by 3 bases, with 18 bases between the two germline ends. CDR3 size: 15 residues. CDR1 MNHNS and CDR2 SASEGT come from the germline V gene. CDR3 residues: CASSRSGTENYEQYF. CDR3 bases: TGTGCCAGCAGCCGTTCTGGGACCGAGAACTACGAGCAGTACTTC.

The chain recombines TRBV7-2 with TRBJ2-1; weak D call: TRBD1 (6 bases). Per the germline V gene, CDR1 is SGHTA and CDR2 is FQGNSA. V gave up 1 base and J gave up 5 bases, with 18 bases separating them. This CDR3 region has 17 residues. Written as DNA, the CDR3 is TGTGCCAGCAGCTTAGGGCCCAGGGGAAATAGGGACAATGAGCAGTTCTTC. Its protein is CASSLGPRGNRDNEQFF. Supplemented by reference TRBV7-2 and TRBJ2-1, the full variable domain reads GAGVSQSPSNKVTEKGKDVELRCDPISGHTALYWYRQSLGQGLEFLIYFQGNSAPDKSGLPSDRFSAERTGGSVSTLTIQRTQQEDSAVYLCASSLGPRGNRDNEQFFGPGTRLTVL.

The chain couples TRBV30 to TRBJ2-5; maybe TRBD1 (6 bases). Trimming removed 5 bases from V and 9 bases from J, with 19 bases in between. Germline V gives CDR1 GTSNPN, CDR2 SVGIG (reference sequence). This CDR3 is built from 13 residues. This CDR3 reads CAWGLDRAWAQYF. CDR3 DNA: TGTGCCTGGGGCTTGGACAGAGCTTGGGCCCAGTACTTC.

This chain joins TRBV14 and TRBJ1-2; D is possibly TRBD1 (5 bases). CDR3 length: 13 amino acids. Trimming took 2 bases from V and 8 from J, leaving 12 bases between them. Germline CDR1 reads SGHDN; CDR2 reads FVKESK. This CDR3 reads CASSQIGARGYTF. The CDR3 bases are TGTGCCAGCAGCCAAATTGGGGCTAGAGGCTACACCTTC.

The chain uses TRBV5-1 and TRBJ2-2; TRBD1 might be the D (8 bases). Trimming pared 4 bases from V and 7 bases from J, leaving 23 bases between. CDR1 SGHRS and CDR2 YFSETQ come from the germline V gene. CDR3 length: 17 amino acids. The CDR3 region has the DNA TGCGCCAGCAGCGCGGGAGCCTACAGGGGGAGCGGCGGGGAGCTGTTTTTT. Translation: CASSAGAYRGSGGELFF.

On this clone: The sample holds other DNA sequences that translate to the same CDR3. The rearrangement links TRBV11-3 to TRBJ2-1, with D uncertain. In germline, CDR1 is SGHNT, CDR2 YENEEA. The CDR3 runs 15 residues. The V end was cut by 0 bases, the J end by 0 bases, with 6 bases between. The CDR3 DNA is TGTGCCAGCAGCTTAGAAGCGAGCTCCTACAATGAGCAGTTCTTC. As protein: CASSLEASSYNEQFF.

This clone was seen only once. This CDR3 is also generated by other DNA sequences in the sample. This chain connects TRBV5-1 to TRBJ2-1, with 12 positions matching TRBD2. Trimming took 6 bases from V and 5 from J; bases not matched to a gene: 3. The CDR3 consists of 14 residues. Per the germline V gene, CDR1 is SGHRS and CDR2 is YFSETQ. The DNA of the CDR3 is TGCGCCAGCATCGGACTAGCGGGACACAATGAGCAGTTCTTC. This codes for CASIGLAGHNEQFF.

This clone was observed once. V and J are TRBV11-2 and TRBJ2-7, with a possible D match to TRBD1 (6 bases). This CDR3 comprises 13 residues. V lost 2 bases and J 4 bases, leaving 9 bases between the germline ends. Germline V gene sequence: CDR1 SGHAT, CDR2 FQNNGV. CDR3 bases: TGTGCCAGCAGCTTACTAGGGGGTTACGAGCAGTACTTC. It is translated as CASSLLGGYEQYF.

The gene calls are TRBV28 and TRBJ2-6; D is unresolved. V was trimmed by 3 bases and J by 2 bases, leaving 11 bases between them. The germline V gene has CDR1 MDHEN and CDR2 SYDVKM. This CDR3 has 16 amino acids. CDR3 in DNA: TGTGCCAGCAGTTTGGGTGGCGCTGCTGGGGCCAACGTCCTGACTTTC. The encoded protein is CASSLGGAAGANVLTF.

The chain carries TRBV27 and TRBJ2-7; TRBD2 aligns across 10 bases. V was clipped by 2 bases and J by 5 bases; unmatched bases: 6. This CDR3 contains 15 residues. Germline assignment: CDR1 MNHEY and CDR2 SMNVEV (reference sequence). The CDR3 DNA follows: TGTGCCAGCAGTTTAACACTAGCGGGAACCCACGAGCAGTACTTC. Its translation: CASSLTLAGTHEQYF.

The rearrangement uses TRBV7-2 and TRBJ1-2; no clear D gene. This CDR3 spans 15 amino acids. Per germline, CDR1 SGHTA and CDR2 FQGNSA. The V end lost 6 bases, the J end lost 0 bases, and 14 bases lay between the germline ends. This CDR3 is CASRVFVAANYGYTF. The CDR3, as DNA: TGTGCCAGCAGGGTTTTCGTGGCAGCTAACTATGGCTACACCTTC. Looking up the rest from reference TRBV7-2 and TRBJ1-2 gives the full variable domain: GAGVSQSPSNKVTEKGKDVELRCDPISGHTALYWYRQSLGQGLEFLIYFQGNSAPDKSGLPSDRFSAERTGGSVSTLTIQRTQQEDSAVYLCASRVFVAANYGYTFGSGTRLTVV.

The J gene is TRBJ1-3, the V gene TRBV2, with TRBD1 matching over 11 bases. Trimming cost V 6 bases and J 0 bases; bases outside gene matches: 1. The CDR3 covers 15 residues. Germline assignment: CDR1 SNHLY and CDR2 FYNNEI. CDR3 in DNA: TGTGCCAGCAGGGGACAGGGGGGCTCTGGAAACACCATATATTTT. Translated, it gives CASRGQGGSGNTIYF.

The V and J genes are TRBV5-1 and TRBJ2-7, with D possibly being TRBD1 or TRBD2 (5 bases each). CDR1 is SGHRS and CDR2 is YFSETQ in the germline V gene. The CDR3 sequence is 15 residues long. V lost 3 bases to trimming and J lost 4 bases, with 17 bases between them. The CDR3, as DNA: TGCGCCAGCAGCTCTGTCGGGGCAGACCAATACGAGCAGTACTTC. It yields the protein CASSSVGADQYEQYF.

The chain recombines TRBV5-1 with TRBJ2-3, with a tentative D call TRBD1 (6 bases). The CDR3 is made up of 17 amino acids. V was cut by 4 bases and J by 0 bases, with 18 bases left in between. Germline-derived CDR1 and CDR2 are SGHRS and YFSETQ. DNA of the CDR3: TGCGCCAGCAGCCGGATGTCGGGGACAACTAGCACAGATACGCAGTATTTT. It codes for CASSRMSGTTSTDTQYF.

V is TRBV7-2 and J is TRBJ1-3, with D unclear. Trimming took 1 base from V and 4 from J, leaving 14 bases between them. The CDR3 length is 16 residues. CDR1 and CDR2 (germline): SGHTA, FQGNSA. This CDR3 reads CASSLGPSRLGNTIYF. DNA for the CDR3: TGTGCCAGCAGCTTAGGACCGTCTCGTCTCGGAAACACCATATATTTT.

The CDR3 DNA is TGCGCCAGCAGCGGACTAGCGGAAATACAAGAGACCCAGTACTTC. This sequence encodes CASSGLAEIQETQYF. The chain has TRBV10-2 and TRBJ2-5; 10 bases fit TRBD2. Germline CDR1 and CDR2: WSHSY and SAAADI. The CDR3 loop spans 15 amino acids. With V trimmed by 6 bases and J by 2 bases, 6 bases remained unmatched.

The chain is built from TRBV30 and TRBJ1-1; no clear D gene. V lost 3 bases to trimming and J lost 3 bases, with 11 bases between them. The CDR3 extends over 13 amino acids. From germline, CDR1 is GTSNPN and CDR2 SVGIG (reference sequence). For the CDR3, the DNA is TGTGCCTGGAGCCCCAGGAGGTACACTGAAGCTTTCTTT. It yields the protein CAWSPRRYTEAFF.